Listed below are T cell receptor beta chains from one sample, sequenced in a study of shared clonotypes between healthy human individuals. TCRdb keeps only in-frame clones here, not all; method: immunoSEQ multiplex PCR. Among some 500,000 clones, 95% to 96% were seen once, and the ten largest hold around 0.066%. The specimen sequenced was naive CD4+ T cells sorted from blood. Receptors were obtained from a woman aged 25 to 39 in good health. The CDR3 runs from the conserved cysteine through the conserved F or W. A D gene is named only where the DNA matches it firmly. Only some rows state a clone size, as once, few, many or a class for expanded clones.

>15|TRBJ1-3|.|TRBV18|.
CASSPPTGSGNTIYF
TGTGCCAGCTCACCACCGACCGGCTCTGGAAACACCATATATTTT
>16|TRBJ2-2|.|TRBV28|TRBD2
CASSRPTSGRTGELFF
TGTGCCAGCAGCCGTCCGACTAGCGGGAGAACCGGGGAGCTGTTTTTT
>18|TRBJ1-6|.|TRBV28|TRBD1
CASSLGRLRTGVNSPLHF
TGTGCCAGCAGTTTAGGGAGACTTCGGACAGGGGTTAATTCACCCCTCCACTTT
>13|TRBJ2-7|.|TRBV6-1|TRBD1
CASSDARGYEQYF
TGTGCCAGCAGTGACGCCAGGGGGTACGAGCAGTACTTC
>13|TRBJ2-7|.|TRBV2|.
CASSEHRWYEQYF
TGTGCCAGCAGTGAACACAGGTGGTACGAGCAGTACTTC
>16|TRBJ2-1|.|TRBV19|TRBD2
CASSPSSGNTYNEQFF
TGTGCCAGTAGTCCGTCTAGCGGCAACACCTACAATGAGCAGTTCTTC
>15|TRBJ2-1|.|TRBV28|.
CASSSQGVIYNEQFF
TGTGCCAGCAGTTCCCAGGGAGTAATCTACAATGAGCAGTTCTTC
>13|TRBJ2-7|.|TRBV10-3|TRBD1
CAISESGQGQQYF
TGTGCCATCAGTGAGTCGGGACAGGGACAGCAGTACTTC
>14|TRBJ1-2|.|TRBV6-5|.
CASNSYGAEDGYTF
TGTGCCAGCAATTCGTACGGGGCAGAAGATGGCTACACCTTC
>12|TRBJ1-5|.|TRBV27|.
CASSFTGRAQHF
TGTGCCAGCAGTTTTACAGGTCGGGCCCAGCATTTT
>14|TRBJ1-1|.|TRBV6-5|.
CASSLGGLNTEAFF
TGTGCCAGCAGTTTAGGGGGGCTGAACACTGAAGCTTTCTTT
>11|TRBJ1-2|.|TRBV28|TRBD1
CASRARGGYTF
TGTGCCAGCAGGGCCAGGGGGGGCTACACCTTC
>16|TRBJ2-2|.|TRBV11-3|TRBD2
CASSLGSGSYTGELFF
TGTGCCAGCAGCCTCGGTAGCGGGAGTTATACCGGGGAGCTGTTTTTT
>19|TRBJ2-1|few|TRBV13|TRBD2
CASSLVGLAGGPSWNEQFF
TGTGCCAGCAGCTTAGTAGGGCTAGCGGGAGGGCCCTCTTGGAATGAGCAGTTCTTC
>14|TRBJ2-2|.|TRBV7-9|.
CASSIHRDPRELFF
TGTGCCAGCAGCATTCACAGGGACCCGAGGGAGCTGTTTTTT
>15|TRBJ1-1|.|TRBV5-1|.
CASSLPGLRSTEAFF
TGCGCCAGCAGCTTACCGGGGCTCCGGAGCACTGAAGCTTTCTTT
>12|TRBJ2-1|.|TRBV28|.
CATQTPASGQFF
TGTGCCACGCAAACACCAGCGTCCGGGCAGTTCTTC
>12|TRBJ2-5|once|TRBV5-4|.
CASSPQGETQYF
TGTGCCAGCAGCCCCCAGGGGGAGACCCAGTACTTC
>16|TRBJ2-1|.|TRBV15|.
CATSREADSSYNEQFF
TGTGCCACCAGCAGAGAAGCGGATAGCTCCTACAATGAGCAGTTCTTC
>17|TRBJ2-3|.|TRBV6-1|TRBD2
CASSEALAGELTDTQYF
TGTGCCAGCAGTGAAGCGCTAGCGGGAGAGTTAACAGATACGCAGTATTTT
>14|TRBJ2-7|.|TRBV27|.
CASSLSSPWTRQYF
TGTGCCAGCAGTTTATCGTCCCCCTGGACCAGGCAGTACTTC
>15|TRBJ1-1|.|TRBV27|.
CASSSEGAGNTEAFF
TGTGCCAGCAGTTCCGAAGGAGCGGGGAACACTGAAGCTTTCTTT
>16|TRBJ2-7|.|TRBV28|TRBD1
CASSSAPGQSSYEQYF
TGTGCCAGCAGTTCGGCCCCGGGACAGAGCTCCTACGAGCAGTACTTC
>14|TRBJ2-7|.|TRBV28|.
CASSLQDRFYEQYF
TGTGCCAGCAGCCTCCAAGACCGTTTCTACGAGCAGTACTTC
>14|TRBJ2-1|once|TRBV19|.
CASRPTGPTGEQFF
TGTGCCAGTAGGCCGACAGGCCCTACGGGGGAGCAGTTCTTC